This T cell receptor beta chain was observed in a study of T cells in Graves' hyperthyroidism and ophthalmopathy. Study-level results: Blood also showed most of the thyroid clonotypes that were expanded above 0.001. In the analysis, a 13 V-J model separated ophthalmopathy from stable hyperthyroidism.

Disease duration under 2 months; hyperthyroidism patients were aged 18 to 65. Diagnosing involved the use of clinical symptoms, serum thyroxine and TRAb, thyroid ultrasound and orbital computed tomography. The CDR3 sequence is 14 residues long. V was trimmed by 3 bases and J by 8 bases, leaving 16 bases between them. The germline V gene has CDR1 MDHEN and CDR2 SYDVKM. Using RNA transcripts as the source, TCR beta CDR3 regions were amplified. HTBI primers were used for first-round RT-PCR of the TCR CDR3. One entry per CDR3 protein, called by TCRdb with MiXCR from the multiplex PCR reads. The sample yields fewer than 550,000 distinct CDR3 sequences, around 16% seen once. This clonotype has ten or more counts. Its antigen is unknown.

This chain links TRBV28 with TRBJ1-2; a weak D match, TRBD1 (5 bases). This sequence originates from a woman younger than 35 with Graves' hyperthyroidism. The sample was blood. The CDR3 DNA sequence: TGTGCCAGCAGTTTTGAGGGACGGAGTCGGGGCTACACCTTC. This encodes CASSFEGRSRGYTF.